Below are 2 T cell receptor beta chains sequenced from a single sample in a study of blood T cells in healthy people across ages. A second PCR, run for about 7 to 11 cycles, used a sample-barcoded 5' primer plus a J-beta primer mix. Using its own MiXCR run on the 5' RACE reads, TCRdb lists one record per CDR3 protein. The table includes approximately 1.5 million distinct CDR3 sequences, roughly 43% detected once. Material: blood. The receptors come from a woman aged 18 to 35 in good health.

The chain has TRBV4-2 and TRBJ1-4; unclear D gene. Trimming removed 5 bases at V and 0 bases at J, with 13 bases between. Germline CDR1 LGHNA, CDR2 YNFKEQ. There are 16 residues in the CDR3. The CDR3 bases are TGTGCCAGCAGCAGGATAGGTCTTGCAACTAATGAAAAACTGTTTTTT. Its translation: CASSRIGLATNEKLFF.

The chain carries TRBV25-1 and TRBJ2-5, with D perhaps matching TRBD2 (6 bases). V gave up 7 bases and J gave up 11 bases, with 29 bases separating them. CDR3 size: 16 residues. Per the germline V gene, CDR1 is MGHDK and CDR2 is SYGVNS. CDR3 amino acids: CASTEGGTRAPNEQYF. For the CDR3, the DNA is TGTGCCAGCACCGAAGGAGGGACTCGGGCCCCCAATGAGCAGTACTTC. Drawing the rest from reference TRBV25-1 and TRBJ2-5, the complete variable domain is EADIYQTPRYLVIGTGKKITLECSQTMGHDKMYWYQQDPGMELHLIHYSYGVNSTEKGDLSSESTVSRIRTEHFPLTLESARPSHTSQYLCASTEGGTRAPNEQYFGPGTRLLVL.